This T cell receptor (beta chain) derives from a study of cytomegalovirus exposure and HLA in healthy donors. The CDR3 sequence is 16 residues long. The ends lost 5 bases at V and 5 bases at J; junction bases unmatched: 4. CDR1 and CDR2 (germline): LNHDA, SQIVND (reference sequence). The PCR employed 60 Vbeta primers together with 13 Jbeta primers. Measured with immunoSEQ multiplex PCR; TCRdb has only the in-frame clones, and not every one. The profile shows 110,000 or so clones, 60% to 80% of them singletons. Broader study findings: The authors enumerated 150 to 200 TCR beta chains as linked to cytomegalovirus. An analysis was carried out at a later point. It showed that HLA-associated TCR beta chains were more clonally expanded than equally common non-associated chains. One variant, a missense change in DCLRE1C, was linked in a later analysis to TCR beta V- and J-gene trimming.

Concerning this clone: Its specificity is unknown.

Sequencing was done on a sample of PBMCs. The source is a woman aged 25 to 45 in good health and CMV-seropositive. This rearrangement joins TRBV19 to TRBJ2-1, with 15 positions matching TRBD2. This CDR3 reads CASSGLAGGPDNEQFF. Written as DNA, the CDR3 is TGTGCCAGTAGTGGACTAGCGGGGGGGCCGGACAATGAGCAGTTCTTC. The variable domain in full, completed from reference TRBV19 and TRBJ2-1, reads DGGITQSPKYLFRKEGQNVTLSCEQNLNHDAMYWYRQDPGQGLRLIYYSQIVNDFQKGDIAEGYSVSREKKESFPLTVTSAQKNPTAFYLCASSGLAGGPDNEQFFGPGTRLTVL.